Shown below are 29 T cell receptor beta chains from a single sample sequenced in a study of response to subunit inactivated influenza vaccine. TCRdb processed the RT-PCR reads anew with MiXCR; each CDR3 protein has one entry. The table has approximately 500,000 distinct CDR3 sequences, approximately 13% seen once. The sequencing here drew on PBMCs from blood, taken more than 35 days after vaccination. The receptors shown here come from a man aged 50 to 59 who received an inactivated influenza vaccine.

This clonotype was seen a few times. This rearrangement joins TRBV5-1 to TRBJ2-2; perhaps TRBD1 as D (5 bases). V gave up 3 bases and J gave up 4 bases, with 10 bases separating them. Germline-derived CDR1 and CDR2 are SGHRS and YFSETQ. The CDR3 contains 14 residues. The CDR3 protein is CASSSTQGTGELFF. DNA of the CDR3: TGCGCCAGCAGCTCGACTCAGGGCACCGGGGAGCTGTTTTTT.

The chain uses TRBV6-6 and TRBJ1-1, with D possibly matching TRBD1 (5 bases). Germline V gene data show CDR1 as MNHNY and CDR2 as SVGAGI (reference sequence). Trimming removed 0 bases at V and 11 bases at J, with 13 bases between. This CDR3 region has 13 residues. CDR3 residues: CASSYSMGREAFF. CDR3 nucleotides: TGTGCCAGCAGTTACTCGATGGGCAGGGAGGCTTTCTTT.

This clonotype was observed a handful of times. The chain is built from TRBV20-1 and TRBJ2-5, with D maybe TRBD1 (6 bases). The CDR3 is 14 residues long. Germline V gene sequence: CDR1 DFQATT, CDR2 SNEGSKA (reference sequence). V lost 0 bases and J lost 5, with 13 bases in between. The CDR3 sequence: CSAREVPGAETQYF. CDR3 sequence (DNA): TGCAGTGCTAGAGAAGTGCCAGGGGCCGAGACCCAGTACTTC.

This clonotype was observed a few times. The rearrangement uses TRBV5-6 and TRBJ2-4, with D unclear. Trimming took 0 bases from V and 6 from J, leaving 7 bases between them. Germline lookup yields CDR1 SGHDT and CDR2 YYEEEE. The length of the CDR3 is 13 residues. The DNA of the CDR3 is TGTGCCAGCAGCTTGGCCGGCAGAAACATTCAGTACTTC. It is translated as CASSLAGRNIQYF.

In DNA, the CDR3 is TGTGCCACCAGTGATTCCTTGACTAGCGGGAGAGGTTACAATGAGCAGTTCTTC. Protein product: CATSDSLTSGRGYNEQFF. This chain uses TRBV24-1 with TRBJ2-1; TRBD2 matches 12 bases. This CDR3 region has 18 residues. The ends lost 2 bases at V and 4 bases at J; junction bases unmatched: 8. From germline, CDR1 is KGHDR and CDR2 SFDVKD.

This clonotype was seen only a few times. J is TRBJ2-5 and V is TRBV27; D assignment may be TRBD1 or TRBD2 (5 bases each). Germline V gene data show CDR1 as MNHEY and CDR2 as SMNVEV (reference sequence). The CDR3 runs to 14 residues. V lost 1 base and J 5 bases, leaving 11 bases between the germline ends. The CDR3 DNA reads TGTGCCAGCAGTTTATACGGGGCTAGGGAGACCCAGTACTTC. Translating gives CASSLYGARETQYF.

A note on this clonotype: Mismatch with germline at one junction end may stem from a read error. The chain carries TRBV20-1 and TRBJ1-1; weak D call: TRBD1 (5 bases). The CDR3 length is 12 residues. Germline CDR1 is DFQATT and CDR2 is SNEGSKA (reference sequence). In nucleotides, the CDR3 is TGCAGTGCGGGGCTGATGAACACTGCAGCTTTCTTT. Its protein is CSAGLMNTAAFF.

CDR3 sequence (DNA): TGCGCCAGCAGCCCCATAGCGGGGGGGCGGCCCAGGCTCGCGCAGTATTTT. It encodes CASSPIAGGRPRLAQYF. The chain links TRBV4-1 to TRBJ2-3, with 11 bases aligning to TRBD2. The V gene end was trimmed by 4 bases and the J gene end by 10 bases; junction bases not matched to a gene: 16. The CDR3 sequence is 17 residues long. CDR1 and CDR2 (germline): MGHRA, YSYEKL.

This rearrangement joins TRBV7-9 to TRBJ1-6, with 9 bases matching TRBD1. The CDR3 is made up of 15 amino acids. Germline V lookup: CDR1 SEHNR, CDR2 FQNEAQ (reference sequence). V shed 5 bases and J 6 bases; nucleotides not matched to a gene: 5. CDR3: CASSASGQGNSPLHF. The CDR3 DNA reads TGTGCCAGCAGCGCCTCGGGACAGGGTAATTCACCCCTCCACTTT.

This clonotype has at least ten counts. The chain combines TRBV20-1 with TRBJ2-5, with 10 bases identical to TRBD2. The V and J ends lost 5 bases and 5 bases, in that order; junction bases with no gene match: 8. This CDR3 comprises 14 residues. Germline CDR1 reads DFQATT; CDR2 reads SNEGSKA (reference sequence). CDR3 nucleotide sequence: TGCAGTGCTTCTCGACTAGCGGGTAGGGAGACCCAGTACTTC. Residues: CSASRLAGRETQYF.

This clonotype was seen a handful of times. This chain connects TRBV7-2 to TRBJ1-5; 7 nucleotides match TRBD1. J gave up 7 bases and V 3 bases, and 9 bases lay outside the gene matches. The CDR3 totals 15 residues. Germline loops: CDR1 SGHTA, CDR2 FQGNSA. CDR3 region: CASSFEDRLGQPQHF. As DNA, the CDR3 is TGTGCCAGCAGCTTTGAGGACAGGCTCGGACAGCCCCAGCATTTT.

The chain links TRBV15 to TRBJ2-1; no clear D. Germline CDR1 reads LNHNV; CDR2 reads YYDKDF (reference sequence). V lost 4 bases, J lost 3 bases, and 13 bases lay in between. The CDR3 has 15 amino acids. Here the CDR3 DNA reads TGTGCCACCAGCAAAACCCTAAACGTCTACAATGAGCAGTTCTTC. It specifies CATSKTLNVYNEQFF. Drawing the rest from reference TRBV15 and TRBJ2-1, the complete variable domain is DAMVIQNPRYQVTQFGKPVTLSCSQTLNHNVMYWYQQKSSQAPKLLFHYYDKDFNNEADTPDNFQSRRPNTSFCFLDIRSPGLGDTAMYLCATSKTLNVYNEQFFGPGTRLTVL.

V and J are TRBV29-1 and TRBJ2-3, with TRBD1 matching 11 bases. The length of the CDR3 is 15 residues. Trimming took 4 bases from V and 2 from J; bases not matched to a gene: 5. Germline loops: CDR1 SQVTM, CDR2 ANQGSEA. CDR3: CSVGSGQGATDTQYF. The CDR3 region has the DNA TGCAGCGTTGGAAGCGGACAGGGGGCCACAGATACGCAGTATTTT.

This clonotype was detected only a few times. The chain has TRBV7-2 and TRBJ1-2, with a weak D call TRBD1 (5 bases). V was pared by 5 bases and J by 4 bases, with 20 bases between. CDR1 and CDR2 from the germline V gene are SGHTA and FQGNSA. CDR3 length equals 16 residues. CDR3 amino acids: CASSPGTAGVGYGYTF. The DNA of the CDR3 is TGTGCCAGCAGCCCCGGGACTGCGGGGGTGGGCTATGGCTACACCTTC.

A few counts support this clonotype. The chain links TRBV2 to TRBJ1-6, with 7 nucleotides matching TRBD1. Trimming removed 7 bases from V and 8 bases from J; junction bases left unmatched: 8. This CDR3 is 14 amino acids long. CDR1 SNHLY and CDR2 FYNNEI come from the germline V gene. The CDR3, as DNA: TGTGCCAGCACCTCTCAGGGGGACCATTCACCCCTCCACTTT. Amino acid sequence: CASTSQGDHSPLHF. The complete variable domain, with remaining parts taken from reference TRBV2 and TRBJ1-6, reads EPEVTQTPSHQVTQMGQEVILRCVPISNHLYFYWYRQILGQKVEFLVSFYNNEISEKSEIFDDQFSVERPDGSNFTLKIRSTKLEDSAMYFCASTSQGDHSPLHFGNGTRLTVT.

This clonotype was recorded a few times. V is TRBV4-1 and J is TRBJ1-5, with D unresolved. Trimming removed 4 bases from V and 0 bases from J, with 19 bases in between. Germline CDR1 and CDR2: MGHRA and YSYEKL. CDR3 length equals 18 residues. The CDR3 loop reads CASSRVITGGYSNQPQHF. The CDR3 DNA sequence: TGCGCCAGCAGCCGAGTAATAACGGGAGGCTATAGCAATCAGCCCCAGCATTTT.

This clonotype was detected a few times. The chain employs TRBV7-8 and TRBJ2-7; D is possibly TRBD2 (7 bases). V lost 7 bases and J 0 bases, leaving 16 bases between the germline ends. Germline V gene data show CDR1 as SGHVS and CDR2 as FQNEAQ. CDR3 length equals 15 residues. DNA of the CDR3: TGTGCCAGCACCCATGAGGGGGGGGTCTCCTACGAGCAGTACTTC. Encoded protein: CASTHEGGVSYEQYF.

The gene calls are TRBV6-1 and TRBJ2-5, with TRBD2 matching 8 bases. Germline trimming cut 7 bases from V and 4 bases from J; bases unmatched to any gene: 8. The CDR3 spans 14 residues. CDR1 is MNHNS, CDR2 SASEGT, per germline. The CDR3 region has the DNA TGTGCCAGCAAAATCGGGGGGGGGCGAGAGACCCAGTACTTC. Translated, it gives CASKIGGGRETQYF.

This clonotype was seen more than once but under ten times. The chain links TRBV10-1 to TRBJ2-2; 14 positions match TRBD2. In germline, CDR1 is WNHNN, CDR2 SYGVQD (reference sequence). The junction had 3 bases not matched to a gene; V was cut back by 0 bases and J by 3 bases. The CDR3 extends over 18 amino acids. CDR3 nucleotide sequence: TGCGCCAGCAGTGAGTCGACTAGCGGGGGGGCTCACACCGGGGAGCTGTTTTTT. Its protein is CASSESTSGGAHTGELFF.

This chain connects TRBV21-1 to TRBJ2-1; TRBD2, the table's D call, lacks a check against the DNA. TRBV21-1 is a pseudogene. The CDR3 sequence is 12 residues long. CDR3 nucleotides: TGTGCCAGCAGCACTCGGCGGGGTGAGCAGTTCTTC. Translation: CASSTRRGEQFF.

The rearrangement joins TRBV2 to TRBJ2-5; 12 bases fit TRBD2. The CDR3 spans 17 residues. V lost 6 bases, J lost 1 base, and 9 bases stayed unmatched. Looked up from germline, CDR1 is SNHLY and CDR2 is FYNNEI. The CDR3 region is CASRPLLLAGGQETQYF. Written as DNA, the CDR3 is TGTGCCAGCAGACCTCTCTTACTAGCGGGGGGCCAAGAGACCCAGTACTTC.

This clonotype was found many times. The chain is built from TRBV9 and TRBJ1-6; unclear D gene. The CDR3 extends over 13 amino acids. Germline V lookup: CDR1 SGDLS, CDR2 YYNGEE. With 0 bases removed from V and 6 bases from J, the gap between germline ends came to 4 bases. For the CDR3, the DNA is TGTGCCAGCAGCGTAGGAAGTAATTCACCCCTCCACTTT. It codes for CASSVGSNSPLHF.

This clonotype was detected many times. The chain couples TRBV11-2 to TRBJ2-2, with D unclear. V was clipped by 2 bases and J by 0 bases, with 7 bases between them. This CDR3 spans 15 amino acids. Germline values: CDR1 SGHAT, CDR2 FQNNGV. In DNA, the CDR3 is TGTGCCAGCAGCTTACGGATCGCGAACACCGGGGAGCTGTTTTTT. Amino acids: CASSLRIANTGELFF. The full variable domain, its missing parts supplied by reference TRBV11-2 and TRBJ2-2, is EAGVAQSPRYKIIEKRQSVAFWCNPISGHATLYWYQQILGQGPKLLIQFQNNGVVDDSQLPKDRFSAERLKGVDSTLKIQPAKLEDSAVYLCASSLRIANTGELFFGEGSRLTVL.

This clonotype was counted between two and nine times. V usage is TRBV28 and J usage is TRBJ1-4; perhaps TRBD1 as D (6 bases). The germline gives CDR1 MDHEN, CDR2 SYDVKM. The length of the CDR3 is 14 residues. The V and J ends lost 2 bases and 6 bases respectively, with 10 bases between them. The CDR3 sequence is CASSLVAGDEKLFF. The CDR3 DNA reads TGTGCCAGCAGTTTAGTGGCAGGGGATGAAAAACTGTTTTTT.

The genes are TRBV5-1 and TRBJ2-1; D might be TRBD1 (6 bases). The V gene's germline CDR1 is SGHRS and CDR2 YFSETQ. The ends were cut back, 4 bases at V and 5 bases at J, with 13 bases in the middle. The CDR3 is 14 amino acids. CDR3 sequence (DNA): TGCGCCAGCAGCCCGATTAACAGGGACAATGAGCAGTTCTTC. Protein sequence: CASSPINRDNEQFF.

This clonotype was recorded many times. The chain combines TRBV7-2 with TRBJ2-1; no definite D call. This CDR3 is built from 16 residues. Germline values: CDR1 SGHTA, CDR2 FQGNSA. Trimming left V 2 bases short and J 1 base short, with 12 bases between. The CDR3 DNA follows: TGTGCCAGCAGCTTAAGTGGTAACCCATCCTACAATGAGCAGTTCTTC. This codes for CASSLSGNPSYNEQFF.

This clonotype has more than one count but fewer than ten. V and J are TRBV20-1 and TRBJ1-1, with 7 bases lining up with TRBD1. Trimming removed 3 bases from V and 2 bases from J; junction bases left unmatched: 9. Germline CDR1 DFQATT, CDR2 SNEGSKA (reference sequence). The CDR3 sequence is 15 residues long. The CDR3 bases are TGCAGTGCTAGGTCATCCACAGGGGTCAACACTGAAGCTTTCTTT. Amino acid sequence: CSARSSTGVNTEAFF.

This clonotype was observed a few times. The chain carries TRBV2 and TRBJ1-5; TRBD1 matches at 7 bases. The germline V gene encodes CDR1 SNHLY and CDR2 FYNNEI. J gave up 8 bases and V 6 bases, and 10 bases lay outside the gene matches. The CDR3 is made up of 14 amino acids. Written as DNA, the CDR3 is TGTGCCAGCAGGTGGGGACAGTCTACCGAGCCCCAGCATTTT. Translation: CASRWGQSTEPQHF. The whole variable domain, filled in from reference TRBV2 and TRBJ1-5, reads EPEVTQTPSHQVTQMGQEVILRCVPISNHLYFYWYRQILGQKVEFLVSFYNNEISEKSEIFDDQFSVERPDGSNFTLKIRSTKLEDSAMYFCASRWGQSTEPQHFGDGTRLSIL.

This clonotype was observed a few times. The chain recombines TRBV12-3 or TRBV12-4 with TRBJ2-3; D remains unclear. The V end was cut by 3 bases, the J end by 9 bases, with 16 bases between. The CDR3 has 14 residues. CDR3 sequence reads: CASSFGLTISTQYF. CDR3 DNA sequence: TGTGCCAGCAGTTTTGGTCTCACTATTTCGACGCAGTATTTT.